This T cell receptor (beta chain) is from a study of shared clonotypes between healthy human individuals. Study-wide results and limits: Naive subsets usually exceeded memory subsets in estimated richness. Some naive CD4 clonotypes, around 4.7%, turned up in common across several donors.

Genomic DNA belonging to each subset was distributed in equal measure over several immunoSEQ plates. Profiled with immunoSEQ multiplex PCR; TCRdb holds only in-frame clones, not every one. The sample has more than 150,000 clones, approximately 61% seen once. This clone turned up a few times. What it binds is unknown. The germline gives CDR1 SGHKS, CDR2 YYEKEE (reference sequence). The CDR3 consists of 13 residues. Trimming removed 2 bases from V and 4 bases from J, with 9 bases in between. Memory CD4+ cells were the fraction left after CD45RA+ naive selection. The receptor comes from a man younger than 40 in good health. J is TRBJ2-5 and V is TRBV5-5; no reliable D call. Sequencing input: memory CD4+ T cells sorted from blood. Regarding subset: CD45RA-negative fraction. CDR3 residues: CASSLSLVETQYF. CDR3 sequence (DNA): TGTGCCAGCAGCTTATCTCTCGTAGAGACCCAGTACTTC.